These T cell receptor beta chains were read from a single sample in a study of blood T cell repertoires in COVID-19. Sequencing used immunoSEQ multiplex PCR; TCRdb keeps in-frame clones, though not all of them. The sample lists 450,000 to 500,000 clones; about 90% were seen once. The specimen sequenced was PBMCs or T cells enriched from blood (not recorded which). The receptors were gathered from a woman younger than 35 who had recovered from COVID-19. Both conserved end residues are part of each CDR3. D genes are given only for firm matches. Clone size is stated in some rows and not others, as once, few, many or a class when expanded.

v_call: TRBV7-2; clone_size: NA; d_call: NA; j_call: TRBJ2-7; cdr3_nt: TGTGCCAGCAGCCCTCCCGTTGGGGACACCCTCTCCTACGAGCAGTACTTC; cdr3_aa: CASSPPVGDTLSYEQYF
v_call: TRBV12-3/TRBV12-4; clone_size: NA; d_call: TRBD1; j_call: TRBJ1-2; cdr3_nt: TGTGCCAGCAGTTCAAATACAGGGGTTGGCTACACCTTC; cdr3_aa: CASSSNTGVGYTF
v_call: TRBV29-1; clone_size: NA; d_call: NA; j_call: TRBJ2-1; cdr3_nt: TGCAGCGTTGAAGATCTTCGGGGGTTCTACAATGAGCAGTTCTTC; cdr3_aa: CSVEDLRGFYNEQFF
v_call: TRBV5-1; clone_size: NA; d_call: NA; j_call: TRBJ2-3; cdr3_nt: TGCGCCAGCAGCTCGTACAACACAGATACGCAGTATTTT; cdr3_aa: CASSSYNTDTQYF
v_call: TRBV5-6; clone_size: NA; d_call: TRBD2; j_call: TRBJ2-3; cdr3_nt: TGTGCCAGCAGCTTAACTAGCGGCTACACAGATACGCAGTATTTT; cdr3_aa: CASSLTSGYTDTQYF
v_call: TRBV28; clone_size: NA; d_call: TRBD1; j_call: TRBJ1-1; cdr3_nt: TGTGCCAGCCCGAAAGGACAGGGGATAACTGAAGCTTTCTTT; cdr3_aa: CASPKGQGITEAFF
v_call: TRBV12-3/TRBV12-4; clone_size: few; d_call: NA; j_call: TRBJ2-1; cdr3_nt: TGTGCCAGCAGTTTTGGGCAGGGGGAGCAGTTCTTC; cdr3_aa: CASSFGQGEQFF
v_call: TRBV24-1; clone_size: NA; d_call: NA; j_call: TRBJ2-2; cdr3_nt: TGTGCCACCAGTAACGGGGAAGATACCGGGGAGCTGTTTTTT; cdr3_aa: CATSNGEDTGELFF
v_call: TRBV6-1; clone_size: NA; d_call: TRBD1; j_call: TRBJ1-1; cdr3_nt: TGTGCCAGCAGTGCCGGACAGGGGGCAAGAATGAACACTGAAGCTTTCTTT; cdr3_aa: CASSAGQGARMNTEAFF
v_call: TRBV19; clone_size: NA; d_call: NA; j_call: TRBJ1-5; cdr3_nt: TGTGCCAGTAGTATGGACAGCAGGGAGCAGCCCCAGCATTTT; cdr3_aa: CASSMDSREQPQHF
v_call: TRBV9; clone_size: NA; d_call: NA; j_call: TRBJ2-2; cdr3_nt: TGTGCCAGCAGCCTCAGGGCCACCGGGGAGCTGTTTTTT; cdr3_aa: CASSLRATGELFF
v_call: TRBV5-1; clone_size: NA; d_call: NA; j_call: TRBJ1-2; cdr3_nt: TGCGCCAGCAGCGCGAGACCTTCCGGGACTACAAATGGCTACACCTTC; cdr3_aa: CASSARPSGTTNGYTF
v_call: TRBV30; clone_size: NA; d_call: NA; j_call: TRBJ1-2; cdr3_nt: TGTGCCTGGAGTGTCGGCGGGCGGGAAGCCACTAACTATGGCTACACCTTC; cdr3_aa: CAWSVGGREATNYGYTF
v_call: TRBV3-1/TRBV3-2; clone_size: NA; d_call: NA; j_call: TRBJ2-7; cdr3_nt: TGTGCCAGCAGCCAAGAAGGTGCAACAGGGAGGGAACCCACCTTC; cdr3_aa: CASSQEGATGREPTF
v_call: TRBV25-1; clone_size: once; d_call: NA; j_call: TRBJ1-1; cdr3_nt: TGTGCCAGCAGTGAGACAAAGACAGTGAACACTGAAGCTTTCTTT; cdr3_aa: CASSETKTVNTEAFF
v_call: TRBV15; clone_size: NA; d_call: NA; j_call: TRBJ1-2; cdr3_nt: TGTGCCACCAGCAGAGATGCCGGACAGCTGGGGGGCTACACCTTC; cdr3_aa: CATSRDAGQLGGYTF
v_call: TRBV3-1/TRBV3-2; clone_size: NA; d_call: NA; j_call: TRBJ2-5; cdr3_nt: TGTGCCAGCAGCCATGGTAGTCACCAAGAGACCCAGTACTTC; cdr3_aa: CASSHGSHQETQYF
v_call: TRBV5-4; clone_size: few; d_call: TRBD2; j_call: TRBJ2-7; cdr3_nt: TGTGCCAGCAGCTTGTTCGTCGCGGGGGGGTTCGACGAGCAGTACTTC; cdr3_aa: CASSLFVAGGFDEQYF
v_call: TRBV4-2; clone_size: NA; d_call: NA; j_call: TRBJ1-1; cdr3_nt: TGTGCCAGCAGCCAAGAGGCGGGGCAGGAGAACACTGAAGCTTTCTTT; cdr3_aa: CASSQEAGQENTEAFF
v_call: TRBV5-1; clone_size: NA; d_call: NA; j_call: TRBJ1-1; cdr3_nt: TGCGCCAGCAGTCGGGAGTCCCTGAACACTGAAGCTTTCTTT; cdr3_aa: CASSRESLNTEAFF
v_call: TRBV19; clone_size: NA; d_call: TRBD1; j_call: TRBJ1-2; cdr3_nt: TGTGCCGCCAGACAGGGGAACTATGGCTACACCTTC; cdr3_aa: CAARQGNYGYTF
v_call: TRBV30; clone_size: NA; d_call: TRBD1; j_call: TRBJ1-3; cdr3_nt: TGTGCCTACTTTGCCGGGACAGCTGGAAACACCATATATTTT; cdr3_aa: CAYFAGTAGNTIYF
v_call: TRBV27; clone_size: NA; d_call: NA; j_call: TRBJ1-1; cdr3_nt: TGTGCCAGCAGTCCCTCCCTGTTCACTGAAGCTTTCTTT; cdr3_aa: CASSPSLFTEAFF
v_call: TRBV5-1; clone_size: few; d_call: TRBD1; j_call: TRBJ1-3; cdr3_nt: TGCGCCAGCAGCTCGTCGACAGGGGAAAGAAACACCATATATTTT; cdr3_aa: CASSSSTGERNTIYF
v_call: TRBV18; clone_size: NA; d_call: TRBD1; j_call: TRBJ1-1; cdr3_nt: TGTGCCAGCTCACCGGGACAGGGGGTGAGGACTGAAGCTTTCTTT; cdr3_aa: CASSPGQGVRTEAFF
v_call: TRBV28; clone_size: NA; d_call: TRBD2; j_call: TRBJ2-2; cdr3_nt: TGTGCCAGCAGTTTCAACCCAAGCGGGGCGACTACCGGGGAGCTGTTTTTT; cdr3_aa: CASSFNPSGATTGELFF
v_call: TRBV3-1/TRBV3-2; clone_size: NA; d_call: NA; j_call: TRBJ1-6; cdr3_nt: TGTGCCAGCAGCCAAGACAGGGGAAATTCACCCCTCCACTTT; cdr3_aa: CASSQDRGNSPLHF
v_call: TRBV4-2; clone_size: NA; d_call: NA; j_call: TRBJ1-4; cdr3_nt: TGTGCCAGCAGCCAATGGTTGAGGGGGGGTGAAAAACTGTTTTTT; cdr3_aa: CASSQWLRGGEKLFF
v_call: TRBV28; clone_size: NA; d_call: TRBD1; j_call: TRBJ2-7; cdr3_nt: TGTGCCAGCACCGACCTTATAACGGGACAGGGGGCCGGGGAGCAGTACTTC; cdr3_aa: CASTDLITGQGAGEQYF
v_call: TRBV11-2; clone_size: NA; d_call: TRBD1; j_call: TRBJ1-2; cdr3_nt: TGTGCCAGCAGCTTCCCGGGACAGGGACTGAAGGGCTACACCTTC; cdr3_aa: CASSFPGQGLKGYTF
v_call: TRBV2; clone_size: once; d_call: NA; j_call: TRBJ1-2; cdr3_nt: TGTGCCAGCAGTGAGATTATGGGAGAGGGGGATGGCTACACCTTC; cdr3_aa: CASSEIMGEGDGYTF
v_call: TRBV19; clone_size: NA; d_call: TRBD1; j_call: TRBJ2-2; cdr3_nt: TGTGCCAGTACCGTTCCCGGGACAGGGGGCTGGAACACCGGGGAGCTGTTTTTT; cdr3_aa: CASTVPGTGGWNTGELFF
v_call: TRBV7-7; clone_size: NA; d_call: TRBD2; j_call: TRBJ2-1; cdr3_nt: TGTGCCAGCAGCCCGACTAGCGGGGGGGCCCTTGAGCAGTTCTTC; cdr3_aa: CASSPTSGGALEQFF
v_call: TRBV4-2; clone_size: NA; d_call: TRBD1; j_call: TRBJ2-3; cdr3_nt: TGTGCCAGCAGCTTACATGAGGGGGCTAGCACAGATACGCAGTATTTT; cdr3_aa: CASSLHEGASTDTQYF
v_call: TRBV4-2; clone_size: NA; d_call: NA; j_call: TRBJ2-5; cdr3_nt: TGTGCCAGCACCCCTACCACGAGTTCACAAGAGACCCAGTACTTC; cdr3_aa: CASTPTTSSQETQYF
v_call: TRBV5-1; clone_size: once; d_call: TRBD1; j_call: TRBJ2-3; cdr3_nt: TGCGCCAGCAGCCCGAATGAGTTCGCGGGACAGGGTACAAATACGCAGTATTTT; cdr3_aa: CASSPNEFAGQGTNTQYF
v_call: TRBV7-2; clone_size: NA; d_call: NA; j_call: TRBJ2-1; cdr3_nt: TGTGCCAGCAGCTTAGCTTCCGGGAGCTTCAATGAGCAGTTCTTC; cdr3_aa: CASSLASGSFNEQFF
v_call: TRBV3-1/TRBV3-2; clone_size: NA; d_call: NA; j_call: TRBJ1-1; cdr3_nt: TGTGCCAGCAGCCAGGGTATCGCGGGGAACACTGAAGCTTTCTTT; cdr3_aa: CASSQGIAGNTEAFF
v_call: TRBV4-1; clone_size: NA; d_call: NA; j_call: TRBJ2-7; cdr3_nt: TGCGCCAGCAGCCAAGAAACAGTTACCTACGAGCAGTACTTC; cdr3_aa: CASSQETVTYEQYF
v_call: TRBV10-3; clone_size: NA; d_call: TRBD1; j_call: TRBJ1-2; cdr3_nt: TGTGCCATCAGGTACACCGGGACAGGTGATGGCTACACCTTC; cdr3_aa: CAIRYTGTGDGYTF
v_call: TRBV18; clone_size: NA; d_call: NA; j_call: TRBJ1-6; cdr3_nt: TGTGCCAGCTCTCCCGGACAGAGCTCCTATAATTCACCCCTCCACTTT; cdr3_aa: CASSPGQSSYNSPLHF
v_call: TRBV6-5; clone_size: NA; d_call: TRBD1; j_call: TRBJ2-5; cdr3_nt: TGTGCCAGCAAGTCGGACAGGGGGCAAGGAGAGACCCAGTACTTC; cdr3_aa: CASKSDRGQGETQYF
v_call: TRBV3-1/TRBV3-2; clone_size: few; d_call: NA; j_call: TRBJ2-7; cdr3_nt: TGTGCCAGCAGCCCTACAGGGAACCCCTACGAGCAGTACTTC; cdr3_aa: CASSPTGNPYEQYF
v_call: TRBV19; clone_size: NA; d_call: NA; j_call: TRBJ1-4; cdr3_nt: TGTGCCAGTAGTATAACGAGGACTTATAATGAAAAACTGTTTTTT; cdr3_aa: CASSITRTYNEKLFF
v_call: TRBV5-4; clone_size: NA; d_call: NA; j_call: TRBJ2-7; cdr3_nt: TGTGCCCACATGGCGGCACCTGCCTCCTACGAGCAGTACTTC; cdr3_aa: CAHMAAPASYEQYF
v_call: TRBV28; clone_size: NA; d_call: TRBD1; j_call: TRBJ1-2; cdr3_nt: TGTGCCAGCAGTTCGAGGACAGGTCGTGGCTACACCTTC; cdr3_aa: CASSSRTGRGYTF
v_call: TRBV6-5; clone_size: few; d_call: TRBD1; j_call: TRBJ2-7; cdr3_nt: TGTGCCAGCACCACCCGGAGGGACAGGGGGGGCGAGCAGTACTTC; cdr3_aa: CASTTRRDRGGEQYF
v_call: TRBV30; clone_size: NA; d_call: NA; j_call: TRBJ1-5; cdr3_nt: TGTGCCTGGAGTCCCTCCGCGGGTTTTAGCAATCAGCCCCAGCATTTT; cdr3_aa: CAWSPSAGFSNQPQHF
v_call: TRBV28; clone_size: few; d_call: NA; j_call: TRBJ1-1; cdr3_nt: TGTGCCAGCAGTTTTCGGTCCGGGAGGCTTGAAGCTTTCTTT; cdr3_aa: CASSFRSGRLEAFF
v_call: TRBV2; clone_size: NA; d_call: TRBD1; j_call: TRBJ1-5; cdr3_nt: TGTGCCAGCAAGGGACAGGGCAATCAGCCCCAGCATTTT; cdr3_aa: CASKGQGNQPQHF
v_call: TRBV7-3; clone_size: NA; d_call: NA; j_call: TRBJ2-1; cdr3_nt: TGTGCCAGCAGCCAGGGACACCTTGGGGAGCAGTTCTTC; cdr3_aa: CASSQGHLGEQFF
v_call: TRBV5-1; clone_size: once; d_call: TRBD1; j_call: TRBJ1-1; cdr3_nt: TGCGCCAGCAGCTTGTATTTCGGCGGACAGGGGGGGACTGAAGCTTTCTTT; cdr3_aa: CASSLYFGGQGGTEAFF